The source of this TCR beta chain is a study of molecular identifiers for immune sequencing clone quantification. Study-wide context: Split five ways in replicates, RNA from approximately 20,000 or 100,000 naive CD8 cells had four portions sequenced.

Study conclusions and caveats: In naive cells, clones above 20 RNA copies held under 1% of molecules, whereas in effector cells they held over 97%.

In the sort, naive CD8 T cells were defined as CD8+CD4-CCR7+CD45RA+. Germline loops: CDR1 MDHEN, CDR2 SYDVKM. The CDR3 extends over 12 amino acids. V shed 9 bases and J shed 2 bases, with 11 bases lying between them. This clonotype was detected ten times or more. Its antigen is as yet unknown. As previously described, bulk TCR libraries were made using listed TCR primers. A single record per CDR3 protein comes from TCRdb applying MiXCR to the PCR reads. This table holds under 600,000 distinct CDR3 sequences, roughly 26% found once. The material sequenced was naive CD8+ T cells from blood, with Jurkat cell RNA spiked in. The subset was: FACS-sorted CD8+CD4-CCR7+CD45RA+ naive T cells. This receptor was identified in a human donor in good health. Some libraries in this study had Jurkat cell RNA spiked in. V and J are TRBV28 and TRBJ2-7, with D perhaps TRBD2 (6 bases). CDR3 nucleotide sequence: TGTGCCAGTAGTGCGGGGACCTACGAGCAGTACTTC. Amino acids: CASSAGTYEQYF. Full variable domain (remainder filled in from reference TRBV28 and TRBJ2-7): DVKVTQSSRYLVKRTGEKVFLECVQDMDHENMFWYRQDPGLGLRLIYFSYDVKMKEKGDIPEGYSVSREKKERFSLILESASTNQTSMYLCASSAGTYEQYFGPGTRLTVT.